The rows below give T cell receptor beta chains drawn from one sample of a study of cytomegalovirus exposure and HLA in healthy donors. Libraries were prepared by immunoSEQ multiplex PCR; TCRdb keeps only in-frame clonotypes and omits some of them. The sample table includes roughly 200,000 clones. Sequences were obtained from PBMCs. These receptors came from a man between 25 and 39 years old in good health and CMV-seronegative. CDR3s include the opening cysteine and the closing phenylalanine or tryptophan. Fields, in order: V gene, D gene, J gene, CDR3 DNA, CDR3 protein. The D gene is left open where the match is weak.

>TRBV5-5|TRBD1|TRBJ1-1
TGTGCCAGCAGCGAACGACAGGGGGCTGCTGAAGCTTTCTTT
CASSERQGAAEAFF
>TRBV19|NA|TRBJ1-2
TGTGCCAGTAGTACCTCCCAGGGCATTCTTGGGTATGGCTACACCTTC
CASSTSQGILGYGYTF
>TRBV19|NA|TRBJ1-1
TGTGCCAGTAGTATACGGGCAGGGGAAGGGACTGAAGCTTTCTTT
CASSIRAGEGTEAFF
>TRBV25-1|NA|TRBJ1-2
TGTGCCAGCAGTGAGGCGGGCTATGGCTACACCTTC
CASSEAGYGYTF
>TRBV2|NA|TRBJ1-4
TGTGCCAGCAGTGGGAATTACCGCCAGGGCTTTGCAACTAATGAAAAACTGTTTTTT
CASSGNYRQGFATNEKLFF
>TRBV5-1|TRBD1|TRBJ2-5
TGCGCCAGCAGCATCGGACAGGTTGAAGAGACCCAGTACTTC
CASSIGQVEETQYF
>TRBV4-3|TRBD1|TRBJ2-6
TGCGCCAGCAGCGAAGGACAGGGACTCTCTGGGGCCAACGTCCTGACTTTC
CASSEGQGLSGANVLTF
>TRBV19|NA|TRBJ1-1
TGTGCCAGCCGAAGGGCCGGCAGGGACACTGAAGCTTTCTTT
CASRRAGRDTEAFF
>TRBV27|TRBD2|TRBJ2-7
TGTGCCAGCAGTTTAGCCGGGACTAGCGGCTCCTACGAGCAGTACTTC
CASSLAGTSGSYEQYF
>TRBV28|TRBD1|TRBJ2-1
TGTGCCAGCAGAACGGACAGGAGAAATGAGCAGTTCTTC
CASRTDRRNEQFF
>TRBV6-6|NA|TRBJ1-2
TGTGCCAGCAGAGAACAGTCTACTAACTATGGCTACACCTTC
CASREQSTNYGYTF
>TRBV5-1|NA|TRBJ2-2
TGCGCCAGCAGCTTGGACCCCACAGGGTATACCGGGGAGCTGTTTTTT
CASSLDPTGYTGELFF
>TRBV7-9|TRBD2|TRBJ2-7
TGTGCCATCTCATCCTCGGGGCTAGCGGGAGTTTCTTCCTACGAGCAGTACTTC
CAISSSGLAGVSSYEQYF
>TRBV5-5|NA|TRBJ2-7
TGTGCCAGCAGCTTAAGTCAGGGGTTCTCCTACGAGCAGTACTTC
CASSLSQGFSYEQYF
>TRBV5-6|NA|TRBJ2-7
TGTGCCAGCAGCTCCCTCTCCTACGAGCAGTACTTC
CASSSLSYEQYF
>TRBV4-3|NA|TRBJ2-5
TGCGCCAGCAGCCAGGGTCTAGTCGGGGAGGTACAGACCCAGTACTTC
CASSQGLVGEVQTQYF
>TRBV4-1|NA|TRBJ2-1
TGCGCCAGCAGCCAAGAATTACTAGGGTCTTACAATGAGCAGTTCTTC
CASSQELLGSYNEQFF
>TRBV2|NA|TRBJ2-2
TGTGCCAGCAGTGAAGCGCCGGACAGCCCGAACACCGGGGAGCTGTTTTTT
CASSEAPDSPNTGELFF
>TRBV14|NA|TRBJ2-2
TGTGCCAGCAGCTCGGTCGGGGCGGGGTACGGCGGGGAGCTGTTTTTT
CASSSVGAGYGGELFF
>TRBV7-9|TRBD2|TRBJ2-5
TGTGCGCTAGAACTAGCGGAGACCCAGTACTTC
CALELAETQYF
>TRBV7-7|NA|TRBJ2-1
TGTGCCAGCAGCTTAGCGCGTTCCACTAGTGAGCAGTTCTTC
CASSLARSTSEQFF